These 8 T cell receptor beta chains were sequenced from one sample in a study of cytomegalovirus exposure and HLA in healthy donors. The PCR made use of 60 Vbeta and 13 Jbeta primers. Only in-frame clones appear in the TCRdb table, and some are missing; sequencing was by immunoSEQ multiplex PCR. This sample has some 200,000 clones, with approximately 84% found just once. The source material was PBMCs. The receptors come from a man aged 50 or older in good health and CMV-seronegative.

This clone has just a few counts. The chain carries TRBV6-1 and TRBJ1-6; D not resolved. CDR3 length: 14 residues. With 7 bases removed from V and 0 bases from J, the gap between germline ends came to 7 bases. Germline V lookup: CDR1 MNHNS, CDR2 SASEGT. Here the CDR3 reads CASTAGSYNSPLHF. The CDR3 region has the DNA TGTGCCAGCACCGCGGGCTCCTATAATTCACCCCTCCACTTT.

The rearrangement joins TRBV19 to TRBJ1-1, with D perhaps matching TRBD1 (5 bases). Trimming took 3 bases from V and 7 from J, leaving 15 bases between them. The CDR3 spans 14 residues. In germline, CDR1 is LNHDA, CDR2 SQIVND (reference sequence). The CDR3 nucleotides are TGTGCCAGTAGTATCAAGGGACTGGGGGGTGAAGCTTTCTTT. Translated, it gives CASSIKGLGGEAFF.

V and J are TRBV7-2 and TRBJ1-5; D not certain. The CDR3 has 13 residues. Trimming pared 1 base from V and 4 bases from J, leaving 5 bases between. CDR1 SGHTA and CDR2 FQGNSA come from the germline V gene. The CDR3 nucleotides are TGTGCCAGCAGCTTAGACATAAATCAGCCCCAGCATTTT. Encoded protein: CASSLDINQPQHF.

DNA of the CDR3: TGTGCCAGCAGCTTAACAGGCGGTATGAACACTGAAGCTTTCTTT. The encoded protein is CASSLTGGMNTEAFF. The gene calls are TRBV5-4 and TRBJ1-1, with D maybe TRBD1 (5 bases). V lost 2 bases and J lost 0, with 11 bases in between. This CDR3 is 15 amino acids long. The germline V gene has CDR1 SGHNT and CDR2 YYREEE (reference sequence). The full variable domain, rest sourced from reference TRBV5-4 and TRBJ1-1, is ETGVTQSPTHLIKTRGQQVTLRCSSQSGHNTVSWYQQALGQGPQFIFQYYREEENGRGNFPPRFSGLQFPNYSSELNVNALELDDSALYLCASSLTGGMNTEAFFGQGTRLTVV.

This clone has only one observation. V usage is TRBV19 and J usage is TRBJ2-5, with D tentatively TRBD2 (5 bases). The J call may be incorrect, as the DNA end agrees better with TRBJ2-7. Germline CDR1 is LNHDA and CDR2 is SQIVND (reference sequence). The CDR3 runs 15 residues. CDR3 protein: CASSPRGYRTDEQYF. The DNA of the CDR3 is TGTGCCAGTAGTCCCAGAGGGTACCGCACCGACGAGCAGTACTTC.

This clone was counted a single time. This chain joins TRBV27 and TRBJ2-3, with D possibly matching TRBD1 (6 bases). Germline V gives CDR1 MNHEY, CDR2 SMNVEV (reference sequence). The length of the CDR3 is 15 residues. Deletions cut 5 bases from V and 7 bases from J, with 19 bases between. This CDR3 reads CASSGYGGYTNTQYF. CDR3 DNA sequence: TGTGCCAGCAGTGGTTATGGGGGCTACACGAATACGCAGTATTTT.

The chain carries TRBV7-8 and TRBJ1-2, with unresolved D. The ends were cut back, 5 bases at V and 3 bases at J, with 13 bases in the middle. The CDR3 length is 14 residues. The germline V gene has CDR1 SGHVS and CDR2 FQNEAQ. CDR3: CASSPGLRDYGYTF. The CDR3 DNA is TGTGCCAGCAGCCCGGGTCTTCGGGACTATGGCTACACCTTC.

CDR3 bases: TGTGCCAGCAGCTTGGCCGGGGGGACCGGGGCCAACGTCCTGACTTTC. Translating gives CASSLAGGTGANVLTF. This rearrangement joins TRBV5-6 to TRBJ2-6, with 7 bases aligning to TRBD2. The CDR3 has 16 amino acids. Germline V gene data show CDR1 as SGHDT and CDR2 as YYEEEE. V trimming: 0 bases; J trimming: 4 bases; junction bases outside the gene matches: 4.